Listed here are 26 T cell receptor beta chains from one sample, sequenced in a study of T cell responses to AZD1222 COVID-19 vaccine. Assay used: immunoSEQ multiplex PCR; TCRdb lists only in-frame clones, some missing. The sample carries roughly 130,000 clones, roughly 90% recorded once. This sample comprised peripheral blood, obtained on day 0 of AZD1222 vaccination. These receptors originate from an adult in good health.

The rearrangement links TRBV5-1 to TRBJ1-1; maybe TRBD1 (5 bases). V lost 0 bases and J 5 bases, leaving 14 bases between the germline ends. The CDR3 has 15 residues. Germline CDR1 is SGHRS and CDR2 is YFSETQ. In DNA form, the CDR3 reads TGCGCCAGCAGCTTGGATAACTCCCCAGGGACTGAAGCTTTCTTT. Residues: CASSLDNSPGTEAFF.

The V gene is TRBV5-1, the J gene TRBJ2-1; D is unresolved. The V end was cut by 4 bases, the J end by 4 bases, with 9 bases between. This CDR3 region has 13 residues. CDR1 is SGHRS and CDR2 is YFSETQ in the germline V gene. DNA of the CDR3: TGCGCCAGCAGCCCAGAGGCTTACAATGAGCAGTTCTTC. This gives the protein CASSPEAYNEQFF.

This clone was counted a single time. The chain uses TRBV5-6 and TRBJ2-7, with 9 nucleotides matching TRBD2. The CDR3 extends over 14 amino acids. With V trimmed by 4 bases and J by 2 bases, 4 bases remained unmatched. Germline CDR1 SGHDT, CDR2 YYEEEE. Here the CDR3 reads CASSRSGGTYEQYF. The CDR3 DNA sequence: TGTGCCAGCAGCCGTAGCGGGGGCACCTACGAGCAGTACTTC.

The V and J genes are TRBV19 and TRBJ1-5; D remains unclear. This CDR3 has 15 amino acids. Germline CDR1 and CDR2: LNHDA and SQIVND (reference sequence). The ends were cut back, 3 bases at V and 4 bases at J, with 13 bases in the middle. The CDR3 is CASSIGRARNQPQHF. CDR3 sequence (DNA): TGTGCCAGTAGTATTGGTAGGGCCCGGAATCAGCCCCAGCATTTT.

This rearrangement joins TRBV2 to TRBJ1-6; D is uncertain. The CDR3 has 13 amino acids. Per germline, CDR1 SNHLY and CDR2 FYNNEI. Trimming took 2 bases from V and 6 from J, leaving 5 bases between them. The CDR3 bases are TGTGCCAGCAGTGAACTGGTTAATTCACCCCTCCACTTT. Translating gives CASSELVNSPLHF.

The chain carries TRBV5-4 and TRBJ1-4; TRBD1 is a possible D gene (6 bases). The CDR3 runs to 15 residues. Germline V gene sequence: CDR1 SGHNT, CDR2 YYREEE (reference sequence). Trimming removed 1 base from V and 5 bases from J, with 12 bases in between. CDR3 sequence (DNA): TGTGCCAGCAGCTTGCGTGAGGGGGAAAATGAAAAACTGTTTTTT. This codes for CASSLREGENEKLFF.

V usage is TRBV6-1 and J usage is TRBJ2-5; D remains unclear. The CDR3 runs to 11 residues. CDR1 is MNHNS, CDR2 SASEGT, per germline. Trimming cost V 5 bases and J 2 bases, with 3 bases left between them. CDR3 sequence (DNA): TGTGCCAGCAGTCAACAAGAGACCCAGTACTTC. Encoded protein: CASSQQETQYF.

The chain carries TRBV5-4 and TRBJ1-2, with D unclear. The V and J ends lost 0 bases and 4 bases respectively, with 7 bases between them. Germline loops: CDR1 SGHNT, CDR2 YYREEE (reference sequence). This CDR3 has 13 amino acids. The CDR3 reads CASSLANSYGYTF. The CDR3 bases are TGTGCCAGCAGCTTGGCCAACAGCTATGGCTACACCTTC.

This chain joins TRBV19 and TRBJ1-5, with 10 bases identical to TRBD1. This CDR3 has 19 residues. Germline V CDR1 and CDR2: LNHDA, SQIVND (reference sequence). J lost 3 bases, V lost 3 bases, and 14 bases had no gene match. CDR3 region: CASSMSGTGARGVNQPQHF. In DNA, the CDR3 is TGTGCCAGTAGTATGTCCGGGACAGGGGCAAGGGGGGTCAATCAGCCCCAGCATTTT.

The CDR3 nucleotides are TGTGCCAGCAGCTTTAACAATCCATGGCCCCAGTTCTTC. This translates into CASSFNNPWPQFF. The gene calls are TRBV7-8 and TRBJ2-1; D not resolved. Germline CDR1 is SGHVS and CDR2 is FQNEAQ. Trimming cost V 3 bases and J 13 bases, with 16 bases left between them. The CDR3 is made up of 13 amino acids.

This chain links TRBV7-2 with TRBJ2-1; 12 bases align to TRBD2. CDR3 length: 14 amino acids. Germline CDR1 SGHTA, CDR2 FQGNSA. Trimming cost V 5 bases and J 6 bases; bases outside gene matches: 2. CDR3 in DNA: TGTGCCAGCAGCACGACTAGCGGGAGCAATGAGCAGTTCTTC. It yields the protein CASSTTSGSNEQFF.

J is TRBJ2-1 and V is TRBV4-1, with D maybe TRBD2 (6 bases). V dropped 2 bases and J dropped 3 bases, with 11 bases sitting between them. The germline gives CDR1 MGHRA, CDR2 YSYEKL. The CDR3 totals 15 residues. The CDR3 region has the DNA TGCGCCAGCAGCCAAAGGGGACTCCTCTACAATGAGCAGTTCTTC. Its translation: CASSQRGLLYNEQFF.

The gene calls are TRBV5-3 and TRBJ1-2, with D possibly TRBD1 on 6 matching bases. TRBV5-3 is designated an ORF whose function remains uncertain. V was trimmed by 5 bases and J by 3 bases, leaving 11 bases between them. This CDR3 comprises 13 residues. CDR3 sequence (DNA): TGTGCCAGAAGTCACAGGGAGGACTATGGCTACACCTTC. Translated: CARSHREDYGYTF.

This chain links TRBV11-3 with TRBJ2-7; 7 positions agree with TRBD1. The V gene end was trimmed by 3 bases and the J gene end by 2 bases; junction bases not matched to a gene: 4. Germline loops: CDR1 SGHNT, CDR2 YENEEA. The CDR3 runs to 14 residues. CDR3 loop: CASSFPGQPYEQYF. CDR3 DNA: TGTGCCAGCAGCTTCCCGGGACAGCCCTACGAGCAGTACTTC.

As DNA, the CDR3 is TGTGCCAGCAGTGAACAGGGGGGGAGCAATCAGCCCCAGCATTTT. Translated: CASSEQGGSNQPQHF. V and J are TRBV6-1 and TRBJ1-5; 7 bases fit TRBD1. V was clipped by 2 bases and J by 1 base; unmatched bases: 2. This CDR3 region has 15 residues. Germline V gives CDR1 MNHNS, CDR2 SASEGT.

The V call is TRBV6-4, the J call TRBJ2-6, with unresolved D. CDR1 is MRHNA, CDR2 SNTAGT, per germline. This CDR3 comprises 15 residues. Trimming took 7 bases from V and 4 from J, leaving 14 bases between them. This CDR3 is CASKPSFGGANVLTF. The CDR3 nucleotides read TGTGCCAGCAAGCCGTCCTTTGGAGGGGCCAACGTCCTGACTTTC.

The rearrangement uses TRBV7-6 and TRBJ2-2; unclear D gene. Trimming removed 4 bases from V and 6 bases from J, with 12 bases in between. Germline V gene lookup returns CDR1 SGHVS and CDR2 FNYEAQ. CDR3 size: 14 residues. CDR3 loop: CASSWASSAGELFF. In DNA form, the CDR3 reads TGTGCCAGCAGCTGGGCTAGTTCTGCCGGGGAGCTGTTTTTT. Combining the CDR3 with reference TRBV7-6 and TRBJ2-2 gives the whole variable domain GAGVSQSPRYKVTKRGQDVALRCDPISGHVSLYWYRQALGQGPEFLTYFNYEAQQDKSGLPNDRFSAERPEGSISTLTIQRTEQRDSAMYRCASSWASSAGELFFGEGSRLTVL.

The V and J genes are TRBV30 and TRBJ2-3; D perhaps matches TRBD2 (6 bases). CDR1 and CDR2 (germline): GTSNPN, SVGIG (reference sequence). Trimming removed 0 bases at V and 2 bases at J, with 9 bases between. The CDR3 totals 14 residues. The CDR3 bases are TGTGCCTGGAGTGTCGGGGGTTTCACAGATACGCAGTATTTT. It yields the protein CAWSVGGFTDTQYF.

This sequence joins TRBV10-3 and TRBJ2-5, with 10 bases matching TRBD2. This CDR3 contains 18 residues. Trimming took 6 bases from V and 5 from J; bases not matched to a gene: 18. Germline CDR1 ENHRY, CDR2 SYGVKD. The CDR3 is CAIRRSTSSGRWEETQYF. In DNA form, the CDR3 reads TGTGCCATCAGGAGAAGCACTTCTAGCGGGAGATGGGAGGAGACCCAGTACTTC.

This chain joins TRBV5-4 and TRBJ2-3; D is uncertain. V was cut by 3 bases and J by 4 bases, with 3 bases left in between. Germline loops: CDR1 SGHNT, CDR2 YYREEE (reference sequence). The CDR3 consists of 11 residues. The CDR3 DNA follows: TGTGCCAGCAGCTCCGCAGATACGCAGTATTTT. Translation: CASSSADTQYF.

CDR3 DNA: TGTGCCAGCAGTAGTGTCGGGGAGACCCAGTACTTC. Its translation: CASSSVGETQYF. The V gene is TRBV6-5, the J gene TRBJ2-5; no clear D. This CDR3 region has 12 residues. Trimming cost V 5 bases and J 5 bases, with 9 bases left between them. Germline CDR1 is MNHEY and CDR2 is SVGAGI.

V is TRBV7-9 and J is TRBJ1-2, with D possibly matching TRBD1 (6 bases). Trimming stripped 0 bases from V and 4 bases from J, with 15 bases between. The CDR3 is 16 amino acids. Germline V gene sequence: CDR1 SEHNR, CDR2 FQNEAQ (reference sequence). CDR3 loop: CASSLAEGQPGYGYTF. CDR3 nucleotides: TGTGCCAGCAGCTTAGCGGAGGGACAACCCGGCTATGGCTACACCTTC.

The chain uses TRBV6-5 and TRBJ1-1; 7 bases agree with TRBD1. The germline V gene encodes CDR1 MNHEY and CDR2 SVGAGI. CDR3 length: 14 residues. Trimming took 5 bases from V and 5 from J; bases not matched to a gene: 8. The CDR3 loop is CASSHTGDGTEAFF. The CDR3 DNA is TGTGCCAGCAGTCACACAGGGGATGGAACTGAAGCTTTCTTT.

The chain uses TRBV27 and TRBJ1-2; 8 nucleotides match TRBD1. The CDR3 runs 17 residues. Germline V CDR1 and CDR2: MNHEY, SMNVEV (reference sequence). Trimming at V came to 1 base and at J to 7 bases, leaving 14 bases not matched to a gene. The chain's CDR3 is CASSLFPNPGQGGGYTF. The CDR3 region has the DNA TGTGCCAGCAGTTTATTCCCCAATCCCGGACAGGGAGGTGGCTACACCTTC.

The chain joins TRBV7-9 to TRBJ2-3; D unclear. The CDR3 covers 10 residues. CDR1 and CDR2 from the germline V gene are SEHNR and FQNEAQ (reference sequence). V dropped 3 bases and J dropped 6 bases, with 1 base sitting between them. CDR3 amino acids: CASSFDTQYF. The CDR3 nucleotides are TGTGCCAGCAGCTTTGATACGCAGTATTTT.

This clone appeared once. The CDR3, as DNA: TGCGCCAGCAGCTCGTGGACTAGCGGGAGTAATACGCAGTATTTT. Translated: CASSSWTSGSNTQYF. This chain links TRBV5-1 with TRBJ2-3, with 13 bases identical to TRBD2. Trimming took 3 bases from V and 7 from J; bases not matched to a gene: 5. Germline CDR1 is SGHRS and CDR2 is YFSETQ. The CDR3 extends over 15 amino acids.